This T cell receptor beta chain was recovered during a study of early T cells in non-severe SARS-CoV-2 infection. This clonotype was detected many times. CDR1 LGHNA and CDR2 YNFKEQ come from the germline V gene. V shed 0 bases and J 9 bases; nucleotides not matched to a gene: 8. CDR3 length equals 17 residues. MiXCR, run by TCRdb on the 5' RACE reads, gives a single entry per CDR3 protein. The table lists some 45,000 distinct CDR3 sequences, approximately 4% of them singletons. The gene calls are TRBV4-2 and TRBJ2-1; 13 bases are shared with TRBD2. Material for sequencing was whole blood. This sequence was found in an adult who was a healthcare worker with PCR-confirmed SARS-CoV-2 infection or an uninfected control (not recorded which). This CDR3 is CASSQDGGLAGSSEQFF. CDR3 DNA: TGTGCCAGCAGCCAAGATGGGGGACTAGCGGGGAGCAGTGAGCAGTTCTTC.